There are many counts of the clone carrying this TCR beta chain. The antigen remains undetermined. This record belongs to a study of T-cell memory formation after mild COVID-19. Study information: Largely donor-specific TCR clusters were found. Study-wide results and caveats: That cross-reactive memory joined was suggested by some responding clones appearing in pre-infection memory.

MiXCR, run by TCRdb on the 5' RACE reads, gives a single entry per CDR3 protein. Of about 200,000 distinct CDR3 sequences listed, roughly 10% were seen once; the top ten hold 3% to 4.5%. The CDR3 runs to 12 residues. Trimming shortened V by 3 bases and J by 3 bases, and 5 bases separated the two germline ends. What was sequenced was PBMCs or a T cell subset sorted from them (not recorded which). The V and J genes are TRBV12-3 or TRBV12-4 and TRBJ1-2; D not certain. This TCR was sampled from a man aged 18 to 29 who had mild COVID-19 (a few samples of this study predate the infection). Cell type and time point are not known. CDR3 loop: CASSLRDYGYTF. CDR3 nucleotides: TGTGCCAGCAGTTTGAGGGACTATGGCTACACCTTC.